This T cell receptor beta chain was captured in a study of low-dose radiotherapy and immunotherapy resistance in tumors. Study overall: On a schedule of every two weeks, intravenous cyclophosphamide at a dose of 200 mg/m2 was delivered one day before each radiation and immunotherapy administration. Oral aspirin at 300 mg was taken daily by patients for four cycles, beginning on cycle 1 day 1.

Both TCRalpha and TCRbeta chains were reverse transcribed with V-gene-specific primers. For amplifying TCRs, the PCR ran for about 19 cycles with Phusion, which was used together with a constant-region primer and the adapter on the V primers. In vitro transcription amplified the mRNA that had been isolated. TCRdb processed the reads anew with MiXCR; each CDR3 protein has one entry. The profile shows some 38,000 distinct CDR3 sequences, more than 20% of them singletons. This clonotype has ten or more counts. The time point here: after trial treatment. As to treatment: LDRT plus nivolumab, ipilimumab, low-dose cyclophosphamide and aspirin (RACIN trial). V gave up 2 bases and J gave up 7 bases, with 12 bases separating them. Germline V gives CDR1 GTSNPN, CDR2 SVGIG (reference sequence). The CDR3 is made up of 13 amino acids.

V gene TRBV30 combines with J gene TRBJ1-5, with D possibly matching TRBD1 (5 bases). Material: PBMCs, obtained after low-dose radiotherapy plus immunotherapy. The origin of this receptor is a female donor with ovarian cancer. CDR3 sequence reads: CAWSTRGRQPQHF. Here the CDR3 DNA reads TGTGCCTGGAGTACGAGGGGCCGACAGCCCCAGCATTTT.